This T cell receptor (beta chain) originates from a study of tissue T cells after allogeneic stem cell transplantation. Study observations and caveats: Across patients, clones rarely overlapped, yet motif clusters were shared tissue-specifically.

Only in-frame clones appear in the TCRdb table, and some are missing; sequencing was by immunoSEQ multiplex PCR. The sample lists 2,700 or so clones, approximately 48% seen once, with roughly 30% in the top ten. By share of the sample, this clone is large. The target antigen is unknown. Gene names refer to mouse genes. The CDR3 is cut off 1 residue early in the read; its end comes from the germline J gene. This CDR3 region has 12 residues. V was trimmed by 1 base and J by 3 bases, leaving 5 bases between them. CDR1 and CDR2 (germline): FNHDT, SITEND (reference sequence). Time point in this sample: mouse harvest day 7 after allogeneic transplant. The graft held 10^6 splenic CD5+ T cells and 10^7 T-cell-depleted bone marrow cells. Tissues came from B6→BALB/c major-mismatch GVHD mice at day 7 or 14.

The rearrangement links TRBV19 to TRBJ2-7; D gene uncertain. The source is a female BALB/c mouse given C57BL/6 T cells with graft-versus-host disease after an allogeneic hematopoietic cell transplant. Sequencing was performed on spleen. The covered CDR3 bases are TGTGCCAGCAGTATATCCGGCTATGAACAGTAC. Protein product: CASSISGYEQY. In full, the CDR3 reads CASSISGYEQYF.